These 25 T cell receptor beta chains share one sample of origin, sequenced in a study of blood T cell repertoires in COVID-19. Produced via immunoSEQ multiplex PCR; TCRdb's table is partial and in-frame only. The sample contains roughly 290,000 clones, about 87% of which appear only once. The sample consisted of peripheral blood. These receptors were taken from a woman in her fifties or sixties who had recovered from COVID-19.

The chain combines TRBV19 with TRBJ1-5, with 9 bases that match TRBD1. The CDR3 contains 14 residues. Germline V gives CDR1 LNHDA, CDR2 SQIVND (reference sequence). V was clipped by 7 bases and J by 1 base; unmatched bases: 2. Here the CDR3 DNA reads TGTGCCAGTATAGGACAGGGGAGCAATCAGCCCCAGCATTTT. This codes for CASIGQGSNQPQHF. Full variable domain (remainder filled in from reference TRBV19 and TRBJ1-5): DGGITQSPKYLFRKEGQNVTLSCEQNLNHDAMYWYRQDPGQGLRLIYYSQIVNDFQKGDIAEGYSVSREKKESFPLTVTSAQKNPTAFYLCASIGQGSNQPQHFGDGTRLSIL.

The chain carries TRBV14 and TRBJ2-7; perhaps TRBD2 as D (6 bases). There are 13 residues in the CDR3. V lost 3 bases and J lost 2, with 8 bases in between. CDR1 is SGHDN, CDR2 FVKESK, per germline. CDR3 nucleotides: TGTGCCAGCAGCCAGCTAGCGACCTACGAGCAGTACTTC. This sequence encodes CASSQLATYEQYF.

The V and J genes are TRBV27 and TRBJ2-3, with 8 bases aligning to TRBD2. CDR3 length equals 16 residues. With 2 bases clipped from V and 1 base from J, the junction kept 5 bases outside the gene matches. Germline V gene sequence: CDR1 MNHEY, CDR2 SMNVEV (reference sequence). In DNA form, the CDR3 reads TGTGCCAGCAGTTTAGCCACTAGCGGAGGCACAGATACGCAGTATTTT. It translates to CASSLATSGGTDTQYF.

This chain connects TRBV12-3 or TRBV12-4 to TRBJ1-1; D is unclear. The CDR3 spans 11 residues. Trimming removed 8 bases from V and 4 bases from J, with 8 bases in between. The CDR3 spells CASLKSTEAFF. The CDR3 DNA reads TGTGCCAGCCTAAAGAGCACTGAAGCTTTCTTT.

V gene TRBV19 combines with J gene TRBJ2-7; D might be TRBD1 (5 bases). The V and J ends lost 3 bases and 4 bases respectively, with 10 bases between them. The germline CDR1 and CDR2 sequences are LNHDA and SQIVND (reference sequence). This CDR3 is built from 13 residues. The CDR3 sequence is CASSIKGRYEQYF. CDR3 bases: TGTGCCAGTAGTATTAAGGGGCGATACGAGCAGTACTTC.

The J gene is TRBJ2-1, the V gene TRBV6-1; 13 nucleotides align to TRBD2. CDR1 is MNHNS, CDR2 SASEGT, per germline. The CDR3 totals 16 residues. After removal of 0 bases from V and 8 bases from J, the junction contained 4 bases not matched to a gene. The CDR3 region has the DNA TGTGCCAGCAGTGAAGCCGGACTAGCGGGAGTTTATGAGCAGTTCTTC. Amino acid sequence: CASSEAGLAGVYEQFF.

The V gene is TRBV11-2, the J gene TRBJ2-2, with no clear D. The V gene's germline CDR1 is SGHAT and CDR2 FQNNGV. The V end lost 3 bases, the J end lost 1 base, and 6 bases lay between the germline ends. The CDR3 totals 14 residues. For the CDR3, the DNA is TGTGCCAGCAGCTTCGAGAGGAACACCGGGGAGCTGTTTTTT. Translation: CASSFERNTGELFF.

The CDR3 loop is CASSLGGRDRVYNEQFF. In DNA form, the CDR3 reads TGTGCCAGCAGCTTAGGGGGGAGGGACAGGGTATACAATGAGCAGTTCTTC. V is TRBV7-8 and J is TRBJ2-1; 9 bases line up with TRBD1. Germline-derived CDR1 and CDR2 are SGHVS and FQNEAQ. There are 17 residues in the CDR3. With V trimmed by 1 base and J by 4 bases, 8 bases remained unmatched. Looking up the rest from reference TRBV7-8 and TRBJ2-1 gives the full variable domain: GAGVSQSPRYKVAKRGQDVALRCDPISGHVSLFWYQQALGQGPEFLTYFQNEAQLDKSGLPSDRFFAERPEGSVSTLKIQRTQQEDSAVYLCASSLGGRDRVYNEQFFGPGTRLTVL.

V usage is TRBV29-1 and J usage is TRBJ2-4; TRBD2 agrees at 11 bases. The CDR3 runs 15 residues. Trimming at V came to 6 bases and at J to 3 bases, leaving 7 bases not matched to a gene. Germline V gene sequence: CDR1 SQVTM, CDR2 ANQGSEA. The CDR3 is CSVTGTSGDKNIQYF. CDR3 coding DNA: TGCAGCGTCACAGGGACTAGCGGAGACAAAAACATTCAGTACTTC.

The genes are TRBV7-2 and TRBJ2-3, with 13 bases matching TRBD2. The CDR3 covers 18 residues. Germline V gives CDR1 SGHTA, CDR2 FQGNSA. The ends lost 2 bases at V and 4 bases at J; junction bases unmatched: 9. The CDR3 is CASSLTPTSGRGADTQYF. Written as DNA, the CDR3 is TGTGCCAGCAGCTTAACGCCCACTAGCGGGAGGGGGGCAGATACGCAGTATTTT.

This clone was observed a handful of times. CDR3 loop: CASSVDAGQPYEQYF. DNA for the CDR3: TGTGCCAGCAGCGTAGACGCGGGACAGCCCTACGAGCAGTACTTC. V and J are TRBV9 and TRBJ2-7; weak D call: TRBD1 (7 bases). The length of the CDR3 is 15 residues. V lost 0 bases and J 2 bases, leaving 12 bases between the germline ends. Germline V CDR1 and CDR2: SGDLS, YYNGEE.

The CDR3 reads CASSSAGEGYGYTF. The CDR3 nucleotides read TGTGCCAGCAGCTCGGCAGGGGAGGGGTATGGCTACACCTTC. The gene calls are TRBV7-9 and TRBJ1-2; D possibly corresponds to TRBD1 (6 bases). Trimming stripped 4 bases from V and 5 bases from J, with 14 bases between. Germline V gene data show CDR1 as SEHNR and CDR2 as FQNEAQ (reference sequence). The CDR3 length is 14 residues.

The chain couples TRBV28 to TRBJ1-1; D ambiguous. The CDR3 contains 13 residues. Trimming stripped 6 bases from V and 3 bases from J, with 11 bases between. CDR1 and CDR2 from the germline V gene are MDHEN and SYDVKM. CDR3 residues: CASRGVLYTEAFF. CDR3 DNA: TGTGCCAGCAGGGGAGTACTGTACACTGAAGCTTTCTTT.

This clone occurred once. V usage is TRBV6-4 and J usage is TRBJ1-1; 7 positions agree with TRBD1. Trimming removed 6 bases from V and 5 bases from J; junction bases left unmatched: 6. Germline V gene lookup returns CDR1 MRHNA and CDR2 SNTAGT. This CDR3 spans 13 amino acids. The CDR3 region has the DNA TGTGCCAGCAGGATGACAGGGCAAACTGAAGCTTTCTTT. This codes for CASRMTGQTEAFF.

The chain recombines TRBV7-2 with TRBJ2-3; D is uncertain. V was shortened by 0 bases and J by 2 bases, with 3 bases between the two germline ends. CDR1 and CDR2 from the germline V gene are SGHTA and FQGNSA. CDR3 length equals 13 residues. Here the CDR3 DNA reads TGTGCCAGCAGCTTAGCCTACACAGATACGCAGTATTTT. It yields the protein CASSLAYTDTQYF.

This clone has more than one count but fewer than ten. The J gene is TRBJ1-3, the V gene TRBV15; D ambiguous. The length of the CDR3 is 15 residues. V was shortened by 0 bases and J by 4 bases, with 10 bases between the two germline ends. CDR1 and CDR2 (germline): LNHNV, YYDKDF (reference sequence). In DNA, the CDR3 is TGTGCCACCAGCAGAGAAGAGGTCTTCGGAAACACCATATATTTT. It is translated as CATSREEVFGNTIYF.

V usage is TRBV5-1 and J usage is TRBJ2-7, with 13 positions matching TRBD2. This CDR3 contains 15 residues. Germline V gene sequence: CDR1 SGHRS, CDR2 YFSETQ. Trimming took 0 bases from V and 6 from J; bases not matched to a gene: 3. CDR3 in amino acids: CASSLGTSGSGEQYF. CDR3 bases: TGCGCCAGCAGCTTGGGGACTAGCGGGAGTGGCGAGCAGTACTTC.

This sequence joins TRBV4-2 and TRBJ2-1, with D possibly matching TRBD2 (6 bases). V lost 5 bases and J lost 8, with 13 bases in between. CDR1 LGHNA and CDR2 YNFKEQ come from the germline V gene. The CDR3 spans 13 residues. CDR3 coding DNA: TGTGCCAGCAGCATGGCGGGATTCTATGAGCAGTTCTTC. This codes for CASSMAGFYEQFF.

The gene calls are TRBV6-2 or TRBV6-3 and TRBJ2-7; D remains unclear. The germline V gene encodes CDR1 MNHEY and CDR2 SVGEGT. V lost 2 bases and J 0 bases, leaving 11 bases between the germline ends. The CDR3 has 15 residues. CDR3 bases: TGTGCCAGCAGTTACGGGCACCTTAGCTCCTACGAGCAGTACTTC. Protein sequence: CASSYGHLSSYEQYF.

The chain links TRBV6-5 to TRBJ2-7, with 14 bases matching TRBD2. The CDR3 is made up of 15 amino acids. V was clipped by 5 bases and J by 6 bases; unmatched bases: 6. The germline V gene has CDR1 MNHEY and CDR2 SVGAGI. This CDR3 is CASSLTGTSGGEQYF. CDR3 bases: TGTGCCAGCAGTCTCACCGGGACTAGCGGGGGCGAGCAGTACTTC.

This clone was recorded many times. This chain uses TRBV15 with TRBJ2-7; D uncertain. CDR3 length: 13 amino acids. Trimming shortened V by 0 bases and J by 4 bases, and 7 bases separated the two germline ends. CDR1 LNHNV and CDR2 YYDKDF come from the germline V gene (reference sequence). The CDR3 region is CATSRELIYEQYF. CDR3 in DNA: TGTGCCACCAGCAGAGAGCTAATTTACGAGCAGTACTTC.

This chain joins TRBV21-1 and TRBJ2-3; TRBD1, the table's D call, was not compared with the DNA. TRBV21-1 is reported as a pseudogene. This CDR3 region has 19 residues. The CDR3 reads CASSTRVQGDRGKADTQYF. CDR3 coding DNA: TGTGCCAGCAGCACGAGGGTTCAGGGGGACAGGGGGAAGGCAGATACGCAGTATTTT.

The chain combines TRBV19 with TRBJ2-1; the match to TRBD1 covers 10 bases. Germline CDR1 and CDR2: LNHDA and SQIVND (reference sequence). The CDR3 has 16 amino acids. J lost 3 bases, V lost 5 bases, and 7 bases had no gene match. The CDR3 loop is CASSAGQGVVYNEQFF. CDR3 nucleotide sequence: TGTGCCAGTAGTGCCGGACAGGGGGTGGTCTACAATGAGCAGTTCTTC. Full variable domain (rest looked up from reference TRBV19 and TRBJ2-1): DGGITQSPKYLFRKEGQNVTLSCEQNLNHDAMYWYRQDPGQGLRLIYYSQIVNDFQKGDIAEGYSVSREKKESFPLTVTSAQKNPTAFYLCASSAGQGVVYNEQFFGPGTRLTVL.

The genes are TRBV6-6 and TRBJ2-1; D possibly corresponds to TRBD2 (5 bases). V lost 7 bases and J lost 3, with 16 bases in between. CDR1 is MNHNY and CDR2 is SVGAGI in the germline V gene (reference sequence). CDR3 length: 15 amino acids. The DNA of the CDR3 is TGTGCCAGCAAGAGCAACAGCGGACTCTACAATGAGCAGTTCTTC. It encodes CASKSNSGLYNEQFF.

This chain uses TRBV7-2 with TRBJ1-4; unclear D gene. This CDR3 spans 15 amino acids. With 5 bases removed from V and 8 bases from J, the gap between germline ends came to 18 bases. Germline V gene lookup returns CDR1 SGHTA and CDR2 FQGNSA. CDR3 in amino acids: CASSLSGSAYEKLFF. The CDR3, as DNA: TGTGCCAGCAGCCTCTCGGGGAGTGCCTACGAAAAACTGTTTTTT. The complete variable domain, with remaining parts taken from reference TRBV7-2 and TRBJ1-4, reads GAGVSQSPSNKVTEKGKDVELRCDPISGHTALYWYRQSLGQGLEFLIYFQGNSAPDKSGLPSDRFSAERTGGSVSTLTIQRTQQEDSAVYLCASSLSGSAYEKLFFGSGTQLSVL.